This TCR beta chain originates from a study of identical twins. Whole-study results and caveats: Clonotypes of the beta chain that were abundant in cord blood carried fewer insertions (memory repertoires showed none). Researchers reported excess low generation probability among twin-shared out-of-frame alpha sequences. Analyses based on zero insertions could be partly confounded by invariant MAIT and iNKT cells.

A note on this clonotype: Its specificity is unknown.

The authors used template switching to add a universal primer site and gave cDNA unique molecular identifiers. A single record per CDR3 protein comes from TCRdb applying MiXCR to the 5' RACE reads. Of 700,000 to 950,000 distinct CDR3 sequences in the sample, 12% were seen once. The V gene lost 5 bases and the J gene lost 0 bases, with 15 bases spanning the gap. The CDR3 runs 17 residues. Per the germline V gene, CDR1 is SGHRS and CDR2 is YFSETQ. In addition, the sample was reused for a study of yellow fever vaccine responses in identical twins.

Sequencing used PBMCs. The clonotype originates from a woman aged 18-29 years in good health. The gene calls are TRBV5-1 and TRBJ2-6; D is perhaps TRBD1 (5 bases). The DNA of the CDR3 is TGCGCCAGCAGTACAGGCTTAGACCTCTCTGGGGCCAACGTCCTGACTTTC. Residues: CASSTGLDLSGANVLTF. The whole variable domain, remainder taken from reference TRBV5-1 and TRBJ2-6, is KAGVTQTPRYLIKTRGQQVTLSCSPISGHRSVSWYQQTPGQGLQFLFEYFSETQRNKGNFPGRFSGRQFSNSRSEMNVSTLELGDSALYLCASSTGLDLSGANVLTFGAGSRLTVL.